One sample yielded the 10 T cell receptor beta chains listed below, sequenced in a study of T cells in Graves' hyperthyroidism and ophthalmopathy (dated by TCRdb to the late 2010s). The method was multiplex PCR. Sequencer: Illumina HiSeq 2000. TCR beta CDR3 regions were amplified from RNA transcripts. The first round of RT-PCR for the TCR CDR3 was performed with the HTBI primer set and the Qiagen OneStep RT-PCR kit. Through fastp at Q25 and MiXCR, TCRdb rebuilt clones from the public reads, retaining in-frame beta chains. Entries that share a CDR3 protein sequence are merged under the most common genes and DNA. For this sample there are roughly 380,000 distinct CDR3 sequences; roughly 13% appear just once. Clones ranked in the top ten supply 20% to 25% of the sample. The sample taken for sequencing was blood. These receptor sequences come from a man aged 25 to 40 with Graves' hyperthyroidism that later progressed to Graves' ophthalmopathy.

This clonotype showed up just a few times. The chain carries TRBV19 and TRBJ1-2; D possibly corresponds to TRBD1 (5 bases). Trimming removed 9 bases at V and 7 bases at J, with 18 bases between. Germline V gene data show CDR1 as LNHDA and CDR2 as SQIVND (reference sequence). The CDR3 runs to 13 residues. In DNA form, the CDR3 reads TGTGCCAGAGGGGCGGGAGGGATCCTTGGCTACACCTTC. Translating it yields CARGAGGILGYTF.

The V and J genes are TRBV7-6 and TRBJ2-7; 14 bases map to TRBD2. The V segment lost 2 bases and the J segment 5 bases; nucleotides outside the gene matches: 5. This CDR3 comprises 16 residues. Germline-derived CDR1 and CDR2 are SGHVS and FNYEAQ. The CDR3 is CASSLRTSGGLNEQYF. CDR3 sequence (DNA): TGTGCCAGCAGCTTAAGGACTAGCGGGGGGTTGAACGAGCAGTACTTC.

This clonotype was seen many times. The genes are TRBV11-2 and TRBJ2-7; TRBD1 matches at 8 bases. Trimming removed 3 bases from V and 0 bases from J; junction bases left unmatched: 4. This CDR3 is 15 amino acids long. Germline V gene lookup returns CDR1 SGHAT and CDR2 FQNNGV. The DNA for the CDR3 is TGTGCCAGCAGCTTCCGACAGGGGAACTCCTACGAGCAGTACTTC. Residues: CASSFRQGNSYEQYF.

The chain links TRBV6-1 to TRBJ2-4, with a possible D match to TRBD1 (6 bases). Germline CDR1 is MNHNS and CDR2 is SASEGT. This CDR3 contains 15 residues. The V and J ends lost 6 bases and 1 base respectively, with 13 bases between them. The CDR3 nucleotides are TGTGCCAGCAGAACCTACAGGGAGGCCAAAAACATTCAGTACTTC. It specifies CASRTYREAKNIQYF.

This clonotype was counted many times. The chain couples TRBV12-3 or TRBV12-4 to TRBJ1-4; the match to TRBD1 covers 7 bases. The CDR3 spans 15 residues. The V segment lost 7 bases and the J segment 7 bases; nucleotides outside the gene matches: 12. For the CDR3, the DNA is TGTGCCAGCACCCACTGGGCAGGGGGTGGTGAAAAACTGTTTTTT. Translating gives CASTHWAGGGEKLFF.

This clonotype was observed at least ten times. The CDR3 DNA reads as TGTGCCAGCAGCCAAGAATTGTGGGGAACCTACGAGCAGTACTTC. This sequence encodes CASSQELWGTYEQYF. The chain is built from TRBV3-1 and TRBJ2-7, with unresolved D. With 0 bases removed from V and 2 bases from J, the gap between germline ends came to 11 bases. Germline CDR1 is LGHDT and CDR2 is YNNKEL (reference sequence). CDR3 length: 15 amino acids.

In its sample, this clonotype was seen many times. The chain couples TRBV3-1 to TRBJ1-1; tentative D call: TRBD1 (5 bases). The CDR3 length is 17 residues. In germline, CDR1 is LGHDT, CDR2 YNNKEL (reference sequence). Between the trimmed V and J ends, which lost 0 bases and 0 bases, there was a span of 14 bases. The CDR3 region is CASSQDRAGRVNTEAFF. The DNA of the CDR3 is TGTGCCAGCAGCCAAGATCGGGCAGGGAGGGTGAACACTGAAGCTTTCTTT.

As regards this clonotype: One end of the junction fails to match germline, which may point to a read error. The rearrangement links TRBV6-6 to TRBJ2-5; 7 nucleotides line up with TRBD1. This CDR3 is 14 amino acids long. In germline, CDR1 is MNHNY, CDR2 SVGAGI (reference sequence). CDR3 in DNA: TGTGCCAGCAGTTACTCGACAGGGCCAGAGGCCCAGTACTTC. Translated, it gives CASSYSTGPEAQYF.

In its sample, this clonotype was seen many times. As DNA, the CDR3 is TGCAGTGCTAGGTGGCAGTCCTACGAGCAGTACTTC. Translation gives CSARWQSYEQYF. V gene TRBV20-1 combines with J gene TRBJ2-7, with no clear D. V lost 3 bases and J 1 base, leaving 7 bases between the germline ends. CDR3 length: 12 amino acids. Germline assignment: CDR1 DFQATT and CDR2 SNEGSKA (reference sequence).

This clonotype was observed at least ten times. J is TRBJ2-7 and V is TRBV2, with 8 positions matching TRBD2. This CDR3 comprises 11 residues. Germline V gene data show CDR1 as SNHLY and CDR2 as FYNNEI. V dropped 10 bases and J dropped 6; count of bases not matched to a gene: 5. This CDR3 is CATGGVSEQYF. The CDR3 bases are TGTGCCACGGGGGGGGTTTCCGAGCAGTACTTC.